This TCR beta chain was recovered during a study of T cell clonality in common variable immunodeficiency (dated by TCRdb to between 2014 and 2016). Study-wide conclusions, independent of this receptor: Healthy controls shared more TCRbeta clones with each other than CVID subjects shared among themselves (p < 0.0001). Despite equal DNA input, controls averaged about 79,000 unique sequences per sample versus about 31,547 in CVID samples. Correlations between repertoire features and clinical complications were limited by patient heterogeneity within the CVID cohort. According to the authors, finding the cause of the higher clonality in CVID would require sequencing the repertoires of T cell subpopulations. Increased TCRbeta clonality was found in CVID subjects compared with healthy controls (t-test p = 0.018), with the increase being most characteristic of about a third of subjects. CVID TCRbeta sequences reportedly showed fewer deletions and N-nucleotide insertions and lacked highly modified clones with 13 or more V deletions.

The V and J ends are trimmed by 0 bases and 4 bases, leaving 10 bases between them. The CDR3 starts with the cysteine, ends with the phenylalanine, and has 14 residues. Of the CDR3's DNA, 33 bases were read; they are in frame from base 1. Per the germline V gene (reference sequence), SGHKS is the CDR1 and YYEKEE is the CDR2. Predominantly Caucasian heritage was noted among both the CVID patients and the healthy controls. Heparinized peripheral whole blood samples of about 5 to 8 ml were collected from each donor. Genomic DNA from adults with common variable immune deficiency (CVID) and from healthy adult controls was the source for sequencing TCRbeta CDR3 repertoires. The control group comprised some 22 healthy adult volunteers, around twelve female and approximately ten male, aged 23 to 66 years with a mean age of approximately 31. To isolate peripheral blood mononuclear cells, diluted blood was subjected to density centrifugation over Hypaque 1077 or Ficoll-Paque. Genomic DNA was obtained from unsorted mononuclear cells through either Qiagen column purification or a centrifugation-based method.

Equivalent amounts of genomic DNA from CVID and control samples were used as sequencing input. For every sample, a 60 bp segment covering the rearranged TCRbeta CDR3 region was amplified and then sequenced. The immunoSEQ assay, a bias-corrected multiplex PCR combined with high-throughput sequencing, was used for TCRbeta amplification. The original pipeline was this. Every unique nucleotide sequence counted as a clone and was annotated with V, D and J genes, copy number and frequency. Sequences were labeled productive if in frame, and non-productive if out of frame or containing stop codons. As previously described, Shannon's entropy was used to calculate clonality. Mean CDR3 Kyte-Doolittle hydropathy was derived from the predicted amino acid sequences of productive clones. Hierarchical clustering of scaled V gene usage was performed with the R hclust function using Manhattan distance and complete linkage. To assess clone sharing by CDR3 amino acid sequence, 12 repertoires per group were resampled over 100 rounds. The repertoires were searched for over 55 published EBV-specific and 245 published CMV-specific TCRbeta sequences. Two CVID samples that yielded fewer than 10,000 sequences were excluded from the analysis, so approximately 40 CVID repertoires were retained. Sourced from immuneACCESS, this table was stored by TCRdb with only in-frame sequences that have V and J called. A share of the clones is absent; for the studies checked, an unresolved V gene accounts for under half, and the remainder has no known explanation. That table gives V, J and clone size, and the DNA gave D and trimming. This sample holds approximately 81,000 clones in total, without any singletons. The top ten hold around 0.87% of the sample.

This clone was seen repeatedly, ten times or more. The antigen it binds to is not known. The CDR3 end lies 3 residues beyond the end of the read and is filled in from the germline J gene. Sequenced: peripheral blood mononuclear cells. This sequence uses TRBV5-5 and TRBJ1-2; TRBD1 is a weak D gene call, 6 bases matching. This sequence originates from a person between 18 and 75 years old in good health. The CDR3 bases that were read are TGTGCCAGCAGCTTGGGGACAGCCTCCTATGGC. This translates into CASSLGTASYG. The whole CDR3 reads CASSLGTASYGYTF.